The clone carrying this T cell receptor (beta chain) was observed a handful of times. The junction shows a germline mismatch at one end, possibly a read error. This sample was taken from a study of blood T cells in healthy people across ages. This CDR3 comprises 14 residues. In germline, CDR1 is SSHAT, CDR2 FNYEAQ (reference sequence). Together with a sample-barcoded 5' primer, a J-beta primer mix was included in a second PCR lasting roughly 6 to 12 cycles. Per-sample output comprised a minimum of 2.5 million paired-end reads containing CDR3. TCRdb reanalysed the 5' RACE reads using MiXCR and keeps one entry per CDR3 protein. The top ten hold roughly 3.8% of the sample, which has 780,000 or so distinct CDR3 sequences, around 25% seen once. This sample was also put to use in a study of T cells of mothers and their children. That work states: All extracted RNA went into cDNA synthesis, about 1.6 ug per 15 ul. Related pairs of mothers and children showed slightly higher, non-significant overlap versus unrelated pairs.

The receptor was derived from a boy under 18 in good health. This rearrangement joins TRBV7-7 to TRBJ2-1, with D perhaps TRBD1 or TRBD2 (5 bases each). Sample: blood. CDR3 coding DNA: TGTGCTAGCAGCCCATTTCGGGGCATGGATGAGCAGTTCTTC. Its translation is CASSPFRGMDEQFF.